This T cell receptor (beta chain) was retrieved from a study of blood T cell repertoires in COVID-19. Study summary: Acute and convalescent COVID-19 samples came from the United States, Italy and Spain.

The method was immunoSEQ multiplex PCR; TCRdb's version includes in-frame clones alone and lacks a portion of them. The sample lists hundreds of thousands of clones; approximately 90% were seen once. CDR1 is LGHDT, CDR2 YNNKEL, per germline (reference sequence). Trimming cost V 6 bases and J 8 bases; bases outside gene matches: 18. The CDR3 sequence is 18 residues long. The count of this clone is one. The genes are TRBV3-1 (or the pseudogene TRBV3-2) and TRBJ2-1; TRBD2 aligns across 11 bases. This receptor was obtained from a woman in her thirties with acute or convalescent COVID-19. Sequenced: peripheral blood. CDR3 nucleotide sequence: TGTGCCAGCAGGCCGCAAAGGATTAGCGGGGGGGCTGGGGATGAGCAGTTCTTC. Protein product: CASRPQRISGGAGDEQFF.